These T cell receptor beta chains were read from a single sample in a study of blood T cell repertoires in COVID-19. TCRdb keeps only in-frame clones here, not all; method: immunoSEQ multiplex PCR. This table has 310,000 or so clones, more than 75% appearing once. Sample: peripheral blood. All receptors come from a man between 70 and 80 years old with acute or convalescent COVID-19. CDR3s include the opening cysteine and the closing phenylalanine or tryptophan. Each record gives: clone size, D gene, V gene, J gene, CDR3 DNA, CDR3 protein. The D gene is left open where the match is weak. Clone size appears in some rows only: once, few, many, or a class for an expanded clone.

clone_size: .
d_call: .
v_call: TRBV12-3/TRBV12-4
j_call: TRBJ2-4
cdr3_nt: TGTGCCAGCAATATCAAAAACATTCAGTACTTC
cdr3_aa: CASNIKNIQYF

clone_size: once
d_call: TRBD2
v_call: TRBV5-4
j_call: TRBJ2-5
cdr3_nt: TGTGCCAGCAGCACGGGGGGGCTAGCGGCCCAAGAGATGGCCCAGTACTTC
cdr3_aa: CASSTGGLAAQEMAQYF

clone_size: .
d_call: .
v_call: TRBV24-1
j_call: TRBJ2-3
cdr3_nt: TGTGCCACCAGTGATTTAGGGGGAAGCGGTACGCAGTATTTT
cdr3_aa: CATSDLGGSGTQYF

clone_size: once
d_call: .
v_call: TRBV27
j_call: TRBJ1-2
cdr3_nt: TGTGCCAGCAGTTTAACTTTGGGGGCGCGAGGCTACACCTTC
cdr3_aa: CASSLTLGARGYTF

clone_size: .
d_call: .
v_call: TRBV6-2/TRBV6-3
j_call: TRBJ1-5
cdr3_nt: TGTGCCAGCAGTACACTCGGACGGGGATATAGCAATCAGCCCCAGCATTTT
cdr3_aa: CASSTLGRGYSNQPQHF

clone_size: .
d_call: .
v_call: TRBV7-2
j_call: TRBJ2-7
cdr3_nt: TGTGCCAGCAGCTTAGGTCGGCGGGGCGAGCAGTACTTC
cdr3_aa: CASSLGRRGEQYF

clone_size: .
d_call: TRBD2
v_call: TRBV15
j_call: TRBJ2-2
cdr3_nt: TGTGCCACCAGCAGAATAGCGGGGACGAACACCGGGGAGCTGTTTTTT
cdr3_aa: CATSRIAGTNTGELFF

clone_size: .
d_call: TRBD2
v_call: TRBV10-3
j_call: TRBJ2-3
cdr3_nt: TGTGCCATCAGTGAGGAAGCGGGGTTCACGAAAGATACGCAGTATTTT
cdr3_aa: CAISEEAGFTKDTQYF

clone_size: .
d_call: .
v_call: TRBV11-3
j_call: TRBJ2-3
cdr3_nt: TGTGCCAGCAGCTTAATGAGGGCAGATACGCAGTATTTT
cdr3_aa: CASSLMRADTQYF

clone_size: .
d_call: TRBD1
v_call: TRBV5-1
j_call: TRBJ2-5
cdr3_nt: TGCGCCAGCAGCTTGGAGGACAGGCAGACCCAGTACTTC
cdr3_aa: CASSLEDRQTQYF

clone_size: .
d_call: TRBD2
v_call: TRBV24-1
j_call: TRBJ2-2
cdr3_nt: TGTGCCACCAGTGACCTCGGACTAGCGGGAGGGTTTCACGGGGAGCTGTTTTTT
cdr3_aa: CATSDLGLAGGFHGELFF

clone_size: .
d_call: .
v_call: TRBV7-8
j_call: TRBJ1-3
cdr3_nt: TGTGCCAGCAGCCCCAACAGGGTTTCTGGAAACACCATATATTTT
cdr3_aa: CASSPNRVSGNTIYF

clone_size: once
d_call: .
v_call: TRBV21-1
j_call: TRBJ2-5
cdr3_nt: TGTGCCAGATTGGGGACAGAACTTACACTTATTAGACAAGAGACCCAGTACTTC
cdr3_aa: CARLGTELTLIRQETQYF

clone_size: .
d_call: .
v_call: TRBV5-1
j_call: TRBJ1-1
cdr3_nt: TGCGCCAGCAGCGCACCATCGGGGGAACCGAACACTGAAGCTTTCTTT
cdr3_aa: CASSAPSGEPNTEAFF

clone_size: .
d_call: .
v_call: TRBV7-2
j_call: TRBJ2-7
cdr3_nt: TGTGCCAGCAGCTTAAACAGATACGAGCAGTACTTC
cdr3_aa: CASSLNRYEQYF

clone_size: .
d_call: .
v_call: TRBV12-3/TRBV12-4
j_call: TRBJ1-2
cdr3_nt: TGTGCCAGCAGTCGGGGAGGCAACTATGGCTACACCTTC
cdr3_aa: CASSRGGNYGYTF

clone_size: .
d_call: TRBD1
v_call: TRBV30
j_call: TRBJ1-5
cdr3_nt: TGTGCCTGGAGTGAGGGGGCAGTCAATCAGCCCCAGCATTTT
cdr3_aa: CAWSEGAVNQPQHF

clone_size: few
d_call: TRBD2
v_call: TRBV29-1
j_call: TRBJ2-2
cdr3_nt: TGCAGCGTTGAAGGGACTAGCTCCCCCGGGGAGCTGTTTTTT
cdr3_aa: CSVEGTSSPGELFF

clone_size: once
d_call: .
v_call: TRBV6-2/TRBV6-3
j_call: TRBJ2-1
cdr3_nt: TGTGCCAGCAGTTACTCGACGGGGGTGTTCGCCGGGGAATTAGACAATGAGCAGTTCTTC
cdr3_aa: CASSYSTGVFAGELDNEQFF

clone_size: .
d_call: .
v_call: TRBV15
j_call: TRBJ2-7
cdr3_nt: TGTGCCACCAGCAGAGAGGAACTAGAGGGCTACGAGCAGTACTTC
cdr3_aa: CATSREELEGYEQYF

clone_size: .
d_call: TRBD2
v_call: TRBV10-3
j_call: TRBJ2-7
cdr3_nt: TGTGCCATCAGTGACGGGGGGAGAAGGGTTTACGAGCAGTACTTC
cdr3_aa: CAISDGGRRVYEQYF

clone_size: once
d_call: .
v_call: TRBV4-2
j_call: TRBJ2-1
cdr3_nt: TGTGCCAGCAGCCAAGAGGGGGGCTCCTACAATGAGCAGTTCTTC
cdr3_aa: CASSQEGGSYNEQFF

clone_size: .
d_call: .
v_call: TRBV24-1
j_call: TRBJ2-2
cdr3_nt: TGTGCCACCAGTGATTTGAACGGCCTGGGGAGTACCGGGGAGCTGTTTTTT
cdr3_aa: CATSDLNGLGSTGELFF

clone_size: .
d_call: .
v_call: TRBV7-8
j_call: TRBJ2-4
cdr3_nt: TGTGCCAGCAGCTTAGGTTCGATAGCGGTAAACATTCAGTACTTC
cdr3_aa: CASSLGSIAVNIQYF

clone_size: .
d_call: TRBD2
v_call: TRBV24-1
j_call: TRBJ2-1
cdr3_nt: TGTGCCACCAGTGATTTGACTAGCGGAGGGTATGAGCAGTTCTTC
cdr3_aa: CATSDLTSGGYEQFF

clone_size: .
d_call: TRBD1
v_call: TRBV19
j_call: TRBJ1-1
cdr3_nt: TGTGCCAGTAGTATCACCCAGGGGGCCGCTGAAGCTTTCTTT
cdr3_aa: CASSITQGAAEAFF

clone_size: few
d_call: .
v_call: TRBV30
j_call: TRBJ1-1
cdr3_nt: TGTGCCTGGAATAAACAGGGAACCACTGAAGCTTTCTTT
cdr3_aa: CAWNKQGTTEAFF

clone_size: .
d_call: .
v_call: TRBV7-2
j_call: TRBJ2-5
cdr3_nt: TGTGCCAGCAGCTTAAATAAGGGGGGAGGGGAGACCCAGTACTTC
cdr3_aa: CASSLNKGGGETQYF

clone_size: .
d_call: .
v_call: TRBV30
j_call: TRBJ1-4
cdr3_nt: TGTGCCTGGACCCAGTATAATGAAAAACTGTTTTTT
cdr3_aa: CAWTQYNEKLFF

clone_size: .
d_call: .
v_call: TRBV6-6
j_call: TRBJ2-7
cdr3_nt: TGTGCCAGCAGTCCTTTTCTCCCGGGAAGTTCCTACGAGCAGTACTTC
cdr3_aa: CASSPFLPGSSYEQYF

clone_size: .
d_call: .
v_call: TRBV6-5
j_call: TRBJ2-5
cdr3_nt: TGTGCCAGCAGTCGCCGTATCGCGGAGACCCAGTACTTC
cdr3_aa: CASSRRIAETQYF

clone_size: .
d_call: TRBD2
v_call: TRBV5-1
j_call: TRBJ2-1
cdr3_nt: TGCGCCAGCAGCACTGGACTAGTTGGCCGGAGGGGTCGGGGCGGAGAGCAGTTCTTC
cdr3_aa: CASSTGLVGRRGRGGEQFF

clone_size: .
d_call: .
v_call: TRBV4-2
j_call: TRBJ2-3
cdr3_nt: TGTGCCAGCAGCCAAGATCGCGGGCGGGATACGCAGTATTTT
cdr3_aa: CASSQDRGRDTQYF

clone_size: .
d_call: .
v_call: TRBV5-5
j_call: TRBJ1-6
cdr3_nt: TGTGCCAGCAGCCCTGACAGCACCGGGTGGGATTCACCCCTCCACTTT
cdr3_aa: CASSPDSTGWDSPLHF

clone_size: .
d_call: TRBD1
v_call: TRBV29-1
j_call: TRBJ2-2
cdr3_nt: TGCAGCGTTGAAGATCCGGGACAGGGTAACACCGGGGAGCTGTTTTTT
cdr3_aa: CSVEDPGQGNTGELFF

clone_size: .
d_call: .
v_call: TRBV24-1
j_call: TRBJ2-2
cdr3_nt: TGTGCCACCAGTGATCCCGCGACATCTACCGGGGAGCTGTTTTTT
cdr3_aa: CATSDPATSTGELFF

clone_size: .
d_call: TRBD1
v_call: TRBV19
j_call: TRBJ1-1
cdr3_nt: TGTGCCAGTAGTATCGGACAGGCCCATACCTCTGAAGCTTTCTTT
cdr3_aa: CASSIGQAHTSEAFF

clone_size: .
d_call: .
v_call: TRBV24-1
j_call: TRBJ2-5
cdr3_nt: TGTGCCACCAGTGAAACGGGAGCCGGGGGAGAGACCCAGTACTTC
cdr3_aa: CATSETGAGGETQYF